This T cell receptor beta chain was observed in a study of shared clonotypes between healthy human individuals. The CDR3 covers 14 residues. CDR1 and CDR2 (germline): MNHNS, SASEGT. With V trimmed by 7 bases and J by 5 bases, 10 bases remained unmatched. The protocol was immunoSEQ multiplex PCR, while the TCRdb copy is restricted to in-frame clones and leaves out a portion. The sample shows approximately 2.3 million clones, approximately 93% of them seen only once. This receptor was obtained from a man younger than 35 in good health. Some clones in this sample may be carry-over from other donors' samples. Sequencing input: naive CD4+ T cells from PBMCs. Documented subset: CD45RA+ positively selected. This chain joins TRBV6-1 and TRBJ2-5, with 7 bases fitting TRBD1. The CDR3 nucleotides are TGTGCCAGCACCTCGGGACAGTTGGGCGAGACCCAGTACTTC. This gives the protein CASTSGQLGETQYF.